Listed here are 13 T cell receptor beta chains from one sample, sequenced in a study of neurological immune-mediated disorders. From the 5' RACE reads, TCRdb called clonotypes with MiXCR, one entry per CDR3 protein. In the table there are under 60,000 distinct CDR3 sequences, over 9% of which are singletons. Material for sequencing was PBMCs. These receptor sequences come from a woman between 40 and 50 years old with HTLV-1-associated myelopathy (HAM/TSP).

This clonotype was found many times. The CDR3 spells CASSYQQIGSGNTIYF. CDR3 bases: TGTGCCAGCAGTTACCAACAGATAGGCTCTGGAAACACCATATATTTT. The chain has TRBV6-5 and TRBJ1-3; no clear D. This CDR3 contains 16 residues. Trimming stripped 2 bases from V and 0 bases from J, with 11 bases between. Germline assignment: CDR1 MNHEY and CDR2 SVGAGI.

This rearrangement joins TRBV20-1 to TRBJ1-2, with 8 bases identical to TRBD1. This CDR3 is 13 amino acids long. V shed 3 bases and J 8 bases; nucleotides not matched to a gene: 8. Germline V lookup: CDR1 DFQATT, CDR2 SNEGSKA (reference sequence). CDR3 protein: CSARDRVSWGYTF. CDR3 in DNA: TGCAGTGCTAGGGACAGGGTATCGTGGGGCTACACCTTC.

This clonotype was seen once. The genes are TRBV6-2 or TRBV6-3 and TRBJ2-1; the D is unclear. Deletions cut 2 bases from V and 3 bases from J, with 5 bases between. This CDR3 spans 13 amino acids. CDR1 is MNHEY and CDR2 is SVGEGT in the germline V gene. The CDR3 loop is CASSYGLYNEQFF. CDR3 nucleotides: TGTGCCAGCAGTTACGGGCTCTACAATGAGCAGTTCTTC.

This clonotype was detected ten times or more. CDR3 protein: CSARSREYSGNTIYF. CDR3 nucleotides: TGCAGTGCTAGGAGCAGGGAATACTCTGGAAACACCATATATTTT. V and J are TRBV20-1 and TRBJ1-3; D is perhaps TRBD1 (5 bases). Germline values: CDR1 DFQATT, CDR2 SNEGSKA (reference sequence). Trimming removed 3 bases at V and 0 bases at J, with 12 bases between. The CDR3 length is 15 residues.

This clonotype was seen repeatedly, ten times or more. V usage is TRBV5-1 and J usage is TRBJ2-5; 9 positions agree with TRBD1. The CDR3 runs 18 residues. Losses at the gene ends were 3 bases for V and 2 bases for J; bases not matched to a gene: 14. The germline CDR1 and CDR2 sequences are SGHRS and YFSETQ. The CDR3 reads CASSSAARNRGLQETQYF. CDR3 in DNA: TGCGCCAGCAGCTCCGCCGCGAGGAACAGGGGGCTTCAAGAGACCCAGTACTTC.

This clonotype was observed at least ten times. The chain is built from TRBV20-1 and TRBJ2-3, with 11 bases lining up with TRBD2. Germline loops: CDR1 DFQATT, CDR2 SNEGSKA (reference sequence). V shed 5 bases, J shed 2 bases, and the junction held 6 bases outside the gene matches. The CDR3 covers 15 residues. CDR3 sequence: CSADRLAGFTDTQYF. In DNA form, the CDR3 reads TGCAGTGCTGACCGACTAGCGGGGTTCACAGATACGCAGTATTTT.

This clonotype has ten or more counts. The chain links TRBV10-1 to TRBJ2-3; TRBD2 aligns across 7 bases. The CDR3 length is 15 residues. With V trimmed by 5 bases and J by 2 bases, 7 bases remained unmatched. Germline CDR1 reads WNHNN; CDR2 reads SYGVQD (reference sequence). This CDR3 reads CASSKSGATTDTQYF. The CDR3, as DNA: TGCGCCAGCAGTAAAAGCGGGGCCACCACAGATACGCAGTATTTT.

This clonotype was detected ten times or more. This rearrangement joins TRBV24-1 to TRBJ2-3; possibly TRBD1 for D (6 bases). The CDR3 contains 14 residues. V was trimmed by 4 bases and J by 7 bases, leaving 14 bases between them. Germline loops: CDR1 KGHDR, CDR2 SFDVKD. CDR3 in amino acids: CATSESWDKNTQYF. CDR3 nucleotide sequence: TGTGCCACCAGTGAATCCTGGGACAAAAATACGCAGTATTTT.

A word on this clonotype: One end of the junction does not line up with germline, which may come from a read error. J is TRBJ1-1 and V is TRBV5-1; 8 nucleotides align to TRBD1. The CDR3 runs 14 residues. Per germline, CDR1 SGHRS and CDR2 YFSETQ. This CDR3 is CASSLGQGGTGAFF. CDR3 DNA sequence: TGCGCCAGCAGCCTAGGACAGGGAGGCACTGGAGCTTTCTTT. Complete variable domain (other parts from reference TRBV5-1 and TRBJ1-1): KAGVTQTPRYLIKTRGQQVTLSCSPISGHRSVSWYQQTPGQGLQFLFEYFSETQRNKGNFPGRFSGRQFSNSRSEMNVSTLELGDSALYLCASSLGQGGTGAFFGQGTRLTVV.

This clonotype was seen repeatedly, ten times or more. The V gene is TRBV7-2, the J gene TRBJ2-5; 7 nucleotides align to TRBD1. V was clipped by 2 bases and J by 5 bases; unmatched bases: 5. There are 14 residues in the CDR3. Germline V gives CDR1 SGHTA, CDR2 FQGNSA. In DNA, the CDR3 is TGTGCCAGCAGCTTAAGGGGGCCTTGGGAGACCCAGTACTTC. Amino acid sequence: CASSLRGPWETQYF.

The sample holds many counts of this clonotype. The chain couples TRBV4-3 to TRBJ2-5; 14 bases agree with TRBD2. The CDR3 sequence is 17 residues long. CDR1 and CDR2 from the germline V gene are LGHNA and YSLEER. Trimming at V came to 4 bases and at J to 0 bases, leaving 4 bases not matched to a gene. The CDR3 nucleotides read TGCGCCAGCAGCCCGACTAGCGGGGGGGCCGACCAAGAGACCCAGTACTTC. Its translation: CASSPTSGGADQETQYF.

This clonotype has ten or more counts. The CDR3 nucleotides read TGTGCCAGCAGCTTAGGGGGTCAAGAGACCCAGTACTTC. Translated, it gives CASSLGGQETQYF. The V and J genes are TRBV11-3 and TRBJ2-5; unclear D gene. Germline V CDR1 and CDR2: SGHNT, YENEEA. V shed 1 base and J shed 2 bases, with 5 bases lying between them. The CDR3 runs to 13 residues.

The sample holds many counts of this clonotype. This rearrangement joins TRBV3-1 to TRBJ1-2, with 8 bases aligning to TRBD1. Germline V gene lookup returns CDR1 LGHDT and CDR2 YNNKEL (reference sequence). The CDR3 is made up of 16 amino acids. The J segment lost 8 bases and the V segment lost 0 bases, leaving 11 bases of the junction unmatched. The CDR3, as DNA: TGTGCCAGCAGCCAAGATTCGCCGACAGGGGTAGGGGGCTACACCTTC. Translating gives CASSQDSPTGVGGYTF.